Listed below are T cell receptor beta chains from one sample, sequenced in a study of T cell responses to AZD1222 COVID-19 vaccine. Data came from immunoSEQ multiplex PCR; TCRdb stores just in-frame clones and leaves some out. The data show fewer than 110,000 clones, with over 75% seen just once and approximately 20% held by the top ten. Sequencing used peripheral blood, obtained on day 0 of AZD1222 vaccination. The origin of the receptors is an adult in good health. Each CDR3 is given with its conserved first and last residue. D genes are given only for firm matches. Clone sizes are given selectively: once, few, many, or a class where the clone is expanded.

D gene	V gene	clone size	J gene	CDR3 protein	CDR3 DNA
NA	TRBV5-1	NA	TRBJ1-1	CASGGANTEAFF	TGCGCCAGCGGCGGAGCGAACACTGAAGCTTTCTTT
NA	TRBV12-2	NA	TRBJ1-2	CASRLERHNGGYTF	TGTGCAAGTCGCTTAGAGAGACACAATGGGGGCTACACCTTC
NA	TRBV5-6	NA	TRBJ1-3	CASSPSSGNTIYF	TGTGCCAGCAGCCCGAGCTCTGGAAACACCATATATTTT
TRBD2	TRBV28	NA	TRBJ2-1	CASSLSSGLAAVNEQFF	TGTGCCAGCAGTTTAAGTAGTGGGCTAGCGGCGGTGAATGAGCAGTTCTTC
NA	TRBV6-6	NA	TRBJ1-6	CASSSTTGTEHSPLHF	TGTGCCAGCAGCAGTACAACCGGGACTGAACATTCACCCCTCCACTTT
NA	TRBV30	NA	TRBJ1-3	CARHDNSGNTIYF	TGTGCCAGACATGACAACTCTGGAAACACCATATATTTT
TRBD1	TRBV5-1	few	TRBJ2-6	CASSFALTGSSGANVLTF	TGCGCCAGCAGCTTCGCCCTGACAGGGTCCTCTGGGGCCAACGTCCTGACTTTC
NA	TRBV28	NA	TRBJ2-4	CAISDDIGKNIQYF	TGTGCCATCTCTGACGACATCGGAAAAAACATTCAGTACTTC
TRBD1	TRBV14	NA	TRBJ2-5	CASSLGTVQETQYF	TGTGCCAGCAGCCTCGGGACAGTCCAAGAGACCCAGTACTTC
NA	TRBV3-1/TRBV3-2	NA	TRBJ1-5	CASSQDYQPQHF	TGTGCCAGCAGCCAAGATTATCAGCCCCAGCATTTT
NA	TRBV7-2	NA	TRBJ2-7	CASSLNTPPYEQYF	TGTGCCAGCAGCTTAAATACGCCCCCCTACGAGCAGTACTTC
TRBD1	TRBV10-3	once	TRBJ1-5	CAINDRGRNQPQHF	TGTGCCATCAATGACAGGGGTAGGAATCAGCCCCAGCATTTT
TRBD1	TRBV7-9	NA	TRBJ2-1	CASRNSPGQGVNEQFF	TGTGCCAGCAGGAACTCCCCGGGACAGGGGGTGAATGAGCAGTTCTTC
NA	TRBV6-2/TRBV6-3	once	TRBJ1-5	CASSSPDGNQPQHF	TGTGCCAGCAGTTCCCCCGATGGGAATCAGCCCCAGCATTTT
NA	TRBV5-5	NA	TRBJ1-5	CASSLDGGAASNQPQHF	TGTGCCAGCAGCTTGGATGGGGGGGCTGCAAGCAATCAGCCCCAGCATTTT
NA	TRBV19	NA	TRBJ1-3	CASSRPGSGNTIYF	TGTGCCAGTAGCAGGCCGGGCTCTGGAAACACCATATATTTT
NA	TRBV20-1	NA	TRBJ2-1	CSARVAQRRFF	TGCAGTGCCCGGGTGGCCCAGAGAAGATTCTTC
NA	TRBV6-6	NA	TRBJ2-7	CASSSRDYEQYF	TGTGCCAGCAGTTCACGGGACTACGAGCAGTACTTC
TRBD1	TRBV5-5	NA	TRBJ1-1	CASSSGQGKAFF	TGTGCCAGCAGCAGCGGACAGGGGAAAGCTTTCTTT
NA	TRBV27	NA	TRBJ2-1	CASSHGRNEQFF	TGTGCCAGCAGCCACGGACGGAATGAGCAGTTCTTC
TRBD2	TRBV19	NA	TRBJ2-5	CASSSLESGGQETQYF	TGTGCCAGTAGTAGCCTTGAATCGGGGGGCCAAGAGACCCAGTACTTC
TRBD1	TRBV4-2	NA	TRBJ1-1	CASSQEGQGRVAFF	TGTGCCAGCAGCCAAGAGGGACAGGGGAGGGTGGCTTTCTTT
TRBD1	TRBV15	NA	TRBJ1-2	CASRDRGGGYTF	TGTGCCAGTAGGGACAGGGGTGGTGGCTACACCTTC
TRBD1	TRBV7-9	few	TRBJ1-2	CASSYDDRDGGYTF	TGTGCCAGCAGCTATGATGACAGGGACGGTGGCTACACCTTC
TRBD1	TRBV11-2	NA	TRBJ2-7	CASSLTGEAYF	TGTGCCAGCAGCTTGACAGGGGAGGCGTACTTC
NA	TRBV27	NA	TRBJ1-1	CASSLSGQNTEAFF	TGTGCCAGCAGTTTGTCGGGGCAGAACACTGAAGCTTTCTTT
NA	TRBV4-3	NA	TRBJ1-1	CASSQGTLNTEAFF	TGCGCCAGCAGCCAAGGCACGTTGAACACTGAAGCTTTCTTT